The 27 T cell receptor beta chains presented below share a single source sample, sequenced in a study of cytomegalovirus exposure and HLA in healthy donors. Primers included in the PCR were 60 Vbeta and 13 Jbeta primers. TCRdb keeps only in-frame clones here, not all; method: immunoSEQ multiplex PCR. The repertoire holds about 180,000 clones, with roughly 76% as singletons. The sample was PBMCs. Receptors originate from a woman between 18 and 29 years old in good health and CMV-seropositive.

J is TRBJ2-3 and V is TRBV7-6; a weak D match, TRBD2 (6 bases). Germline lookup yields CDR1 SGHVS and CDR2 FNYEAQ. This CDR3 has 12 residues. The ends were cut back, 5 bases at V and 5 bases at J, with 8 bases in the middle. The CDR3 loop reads CASSGGLDTQYF. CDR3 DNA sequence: TGTGCCAGCAGCGGGGGGTTAGATACGCAGTATTTT.

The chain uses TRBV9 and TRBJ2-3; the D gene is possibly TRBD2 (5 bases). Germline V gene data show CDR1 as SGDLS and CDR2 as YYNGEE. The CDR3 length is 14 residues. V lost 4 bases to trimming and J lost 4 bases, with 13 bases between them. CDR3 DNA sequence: TGTGCCAGCAGCCCCATAACGGGGTCAGATACGCAGTATTTT. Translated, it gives CASSPITGSDTQYF.

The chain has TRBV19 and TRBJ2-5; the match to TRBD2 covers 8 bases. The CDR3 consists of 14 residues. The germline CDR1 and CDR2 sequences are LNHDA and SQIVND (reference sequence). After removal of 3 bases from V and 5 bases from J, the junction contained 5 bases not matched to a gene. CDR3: CASSIGGVWETQYF. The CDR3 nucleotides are TGTGCCAGTAGTATCGGGGGGGTTTGGGAGACCCAGTACTTC.

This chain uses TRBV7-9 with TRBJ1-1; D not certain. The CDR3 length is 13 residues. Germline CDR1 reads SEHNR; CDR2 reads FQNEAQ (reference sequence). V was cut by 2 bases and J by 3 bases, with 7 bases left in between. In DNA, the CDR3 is TGTGCCAGCAGCTTAACGCCGGACACTGAAGCTTTCTTT. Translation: CASSLTPDTEAFF.

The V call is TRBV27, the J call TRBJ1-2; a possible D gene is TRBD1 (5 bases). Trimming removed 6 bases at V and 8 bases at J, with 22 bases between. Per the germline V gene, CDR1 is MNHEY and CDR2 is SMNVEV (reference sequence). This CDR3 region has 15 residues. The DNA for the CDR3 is TGTGCCAGCAGCTATGTTCCCCCTCAGGGTTACGGCTACACCTTC. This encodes CASSYVPPQGYGYTF.

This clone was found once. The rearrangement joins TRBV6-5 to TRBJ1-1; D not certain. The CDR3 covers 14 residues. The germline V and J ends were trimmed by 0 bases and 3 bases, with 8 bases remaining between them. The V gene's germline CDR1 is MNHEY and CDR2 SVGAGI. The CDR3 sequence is CASSYSVRDTEAFF. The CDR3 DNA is TGTGCCAGCAGTTACTCCGTTAGAGACACTGAAGCTTTCTTT.

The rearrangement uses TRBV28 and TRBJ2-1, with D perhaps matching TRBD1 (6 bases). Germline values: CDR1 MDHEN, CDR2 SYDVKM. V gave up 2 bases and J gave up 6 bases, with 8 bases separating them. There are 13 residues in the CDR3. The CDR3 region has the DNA TGTGCCAGCAGTTTACACAGGGCCAATGAGCAGTTCTTC. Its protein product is CASSLHRANEQFF. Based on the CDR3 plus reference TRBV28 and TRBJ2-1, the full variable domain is DVKVTQSSRYLVKRTGEKVFLECVQDMDHENMFWYRQDPGLGLRLIYFSYDVKMKEKGDIPEGYSVSREKKERFSLILESASTNQTSMYLCASSLHRANEQFFGPGTRLTVL.

This CDR3 reads CASSPWADSPLHF. The CDR3 nucleotides read TGTGCCAGCAGTCCATGGGCTGACTCACCCCTCCACTTT. This sequence joins TRBV27 and TRBJ1-6; no reliable D call. Germline V lookup: CDR1 MNHEY, CDR2 SMNVEV (reference sequence). V dropped 5 bases and J dropped 10 bases, with 12 bases sitting between them. The CDR3 has 13 amino acids.

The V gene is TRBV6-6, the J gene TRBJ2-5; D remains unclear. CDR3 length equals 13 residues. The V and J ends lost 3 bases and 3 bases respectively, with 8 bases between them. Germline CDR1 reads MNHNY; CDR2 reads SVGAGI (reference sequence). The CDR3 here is CASSYLAEETQYF. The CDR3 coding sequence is TGTGCCAGCAGTTATCTGGCAGAAGAGACCCAGTACTTC.

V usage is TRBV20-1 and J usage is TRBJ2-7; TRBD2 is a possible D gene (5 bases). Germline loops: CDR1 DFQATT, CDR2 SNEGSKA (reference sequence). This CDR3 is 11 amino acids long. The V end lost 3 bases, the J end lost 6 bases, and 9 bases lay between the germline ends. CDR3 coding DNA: TGCAGTGCTAGCGGGGTCGGCGAGCAGTACTTC. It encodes CSASGVGEQYF.

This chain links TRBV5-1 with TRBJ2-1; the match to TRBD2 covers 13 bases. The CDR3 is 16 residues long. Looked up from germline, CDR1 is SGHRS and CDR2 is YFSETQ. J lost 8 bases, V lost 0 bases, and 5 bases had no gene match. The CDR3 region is CASSLAVTSGGDEQFF. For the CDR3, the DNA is TGCGCCAGCAGCTTGGCAGTCACTAGCGGGGGGGATGAGCAGTTCTTC.

CDR3 in DNA: TGTGCCAGCAGCTTGGAACAGGGGAACTACAATGAGCAGTTCTTC. Translation gives CASSLEQGNYNEQFF. The J gene is TRBJ2-1, the V gene TRBV5-8; 7 bases line up with TRBD1. J gave up 3 bases and V 0 bases, and 3 bases lay outside the gene matches. Germline V lookup: CDR1 SGHTS, CDR2 YDEGEE. The CDR3 covers 15 residues.

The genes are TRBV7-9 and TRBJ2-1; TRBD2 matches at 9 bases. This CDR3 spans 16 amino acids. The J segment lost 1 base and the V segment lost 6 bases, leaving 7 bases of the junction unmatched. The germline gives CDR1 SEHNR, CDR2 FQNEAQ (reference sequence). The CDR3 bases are TGTGCCAGCAGTTCGAAGCGGGGGGAGTCCTACAATGAGCAGTTCTTC. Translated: CASSSKRGESYNEQFF.

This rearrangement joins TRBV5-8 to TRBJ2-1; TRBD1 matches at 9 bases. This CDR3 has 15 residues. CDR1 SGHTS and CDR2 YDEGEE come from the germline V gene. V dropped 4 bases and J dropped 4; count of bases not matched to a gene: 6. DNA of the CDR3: TGTGCCAGCAGCCAAGGACAGGGGACATACAATGAGCAGTTCTTC. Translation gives CASSQGQGTYNEQFF.

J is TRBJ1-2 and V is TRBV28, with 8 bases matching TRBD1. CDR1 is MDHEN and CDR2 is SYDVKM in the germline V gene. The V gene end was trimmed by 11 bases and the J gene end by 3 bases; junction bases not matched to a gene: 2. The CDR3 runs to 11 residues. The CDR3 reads CAGQGYYGYTF. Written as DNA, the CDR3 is TGTGCCGGACAGGGCTACTATGGCTACACCTTC.

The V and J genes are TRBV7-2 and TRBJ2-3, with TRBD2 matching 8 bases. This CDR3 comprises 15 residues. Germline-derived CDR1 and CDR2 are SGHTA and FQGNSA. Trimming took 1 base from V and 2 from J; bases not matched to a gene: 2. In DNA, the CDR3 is TGTGCCAGCAGCTTAGGCGGACTAGCCACAGATACGCAGTATTTT. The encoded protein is CASSLGGLATDTQYF. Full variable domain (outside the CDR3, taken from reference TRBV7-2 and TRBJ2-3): GAGVSQSPSNKVTEKGKDVELRCDPISGHTALYWYRQSLGQGLEFLIYFQGNSAPDKSGLPSDRFSAERTGGSVSTLTIQRTQQEDSAVYLCASSLGGLATDTQYFGPGTRLTVL.

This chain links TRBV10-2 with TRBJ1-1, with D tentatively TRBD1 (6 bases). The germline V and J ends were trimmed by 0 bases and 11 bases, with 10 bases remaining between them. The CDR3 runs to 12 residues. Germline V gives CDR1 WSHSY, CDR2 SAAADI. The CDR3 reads CASSESGGYAFF. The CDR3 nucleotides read TGCGCCAGCAGTGAGTCAGGGGGTTACGCTTTCTTT.

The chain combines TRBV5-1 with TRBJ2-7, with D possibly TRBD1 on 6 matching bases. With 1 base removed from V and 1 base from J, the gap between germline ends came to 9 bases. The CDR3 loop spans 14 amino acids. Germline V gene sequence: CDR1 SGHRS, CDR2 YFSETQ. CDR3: CASSLTGRSYEQYF. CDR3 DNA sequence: TGCGCCAGCAGCTTGACAGGGAGATCCTACGAGCAGTACTTC.

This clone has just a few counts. CDR3 nucleotides: TGTGCCAGCAGTTTGGGACTAAACAGGGGGCCGGGCTACACCTTC. Translation gives CASSLGLNRGPGYTF. The chain uses TRBV28 and TRBJ1-2, with TRBD1 matching over 9 bases. This CDR3 has 15 residues. Looked up from germline, CDR1 is MDHEN and CDR2 is SYDVKM. Germline trimming cut 3 bases from V and 8 bases from J; bases unmatched to any gene: 10.

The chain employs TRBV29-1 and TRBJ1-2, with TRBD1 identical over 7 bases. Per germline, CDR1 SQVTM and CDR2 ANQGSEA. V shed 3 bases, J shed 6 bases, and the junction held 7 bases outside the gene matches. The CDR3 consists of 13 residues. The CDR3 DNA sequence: TGCAGCGTTGACGGCAGGGGGGAGAATGGCTACACCTTC. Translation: CSVDGRGENGYTF.

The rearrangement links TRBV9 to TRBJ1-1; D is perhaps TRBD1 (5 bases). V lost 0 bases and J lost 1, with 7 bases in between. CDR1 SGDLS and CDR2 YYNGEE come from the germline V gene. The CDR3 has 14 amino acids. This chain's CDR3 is CASSVAGPNTEAFF. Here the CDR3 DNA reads TGTGCCAGCAGCGTAGCAGGGCCGAACACTGAAGCTTTCTTT.

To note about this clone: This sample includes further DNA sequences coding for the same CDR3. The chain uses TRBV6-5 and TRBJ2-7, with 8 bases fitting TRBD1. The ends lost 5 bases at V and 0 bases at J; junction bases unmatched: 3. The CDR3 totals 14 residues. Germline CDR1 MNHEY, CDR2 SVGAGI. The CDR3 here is CASSRTGSSYEQYF. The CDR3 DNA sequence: TGTGCCAGCAGTAGGACAGGGAGCTCCTACGAGCAGTACTTC.

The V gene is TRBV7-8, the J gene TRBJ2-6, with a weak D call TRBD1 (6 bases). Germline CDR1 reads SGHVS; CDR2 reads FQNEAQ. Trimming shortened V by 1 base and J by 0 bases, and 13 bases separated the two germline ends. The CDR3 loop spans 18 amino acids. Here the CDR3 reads CASSLERTVSSGANVLTF. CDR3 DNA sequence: TGTGCCAGCAGCTTAGAAAGGACAGTGAGCTCTGGGGCCAACGTCCTGACTTTC.

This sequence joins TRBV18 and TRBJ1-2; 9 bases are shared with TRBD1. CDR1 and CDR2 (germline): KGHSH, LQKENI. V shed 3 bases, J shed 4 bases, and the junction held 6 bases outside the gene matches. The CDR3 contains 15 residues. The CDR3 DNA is TGTGCCAGCTCACCTCCTGGGGACAGGGCCTATGGCTACACCTTC. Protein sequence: CASSPPGDRAYGYTF.

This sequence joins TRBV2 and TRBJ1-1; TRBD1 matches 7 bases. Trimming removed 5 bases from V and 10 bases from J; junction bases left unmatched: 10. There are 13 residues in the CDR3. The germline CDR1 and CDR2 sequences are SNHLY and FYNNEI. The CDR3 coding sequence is TGTGCCAGCAGTCCCGGACAGGTATGGGCAGCTTTCTTT. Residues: CASSPGQVWAAFF.

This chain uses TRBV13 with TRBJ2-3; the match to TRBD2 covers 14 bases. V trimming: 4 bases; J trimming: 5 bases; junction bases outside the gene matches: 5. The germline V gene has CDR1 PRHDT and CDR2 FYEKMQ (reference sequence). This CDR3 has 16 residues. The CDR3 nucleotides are TGTGCCAGCAGCTACCGGACTAGCGGGGGGTTAGATACGCAGTATTTT. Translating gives CASSYRTSGGLDTQYF.

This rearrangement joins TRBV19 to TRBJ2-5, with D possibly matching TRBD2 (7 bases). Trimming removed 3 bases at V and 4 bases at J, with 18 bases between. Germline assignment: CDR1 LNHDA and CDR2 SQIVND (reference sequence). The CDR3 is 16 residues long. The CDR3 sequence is CASSIRAGADRETQYF. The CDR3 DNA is TGTGCCAGTAGTATTCGGGCGGGGGCGGATAGAGAGACCCAGTACTTC.